The rows below give T cell receptor beta chains drawn from one sample of a study of CD8+ T cells in alopecia areata. This table comes from immunoSEQ multiplex PCR, and its TCRdb copy is limited to in-frame clones, with some not included. The table includes about 2,000 clones, approximately 80% detected once. Sequences were derived from skin, sampled at approximately week 45, from a patient treated with tofacitinib. The receptor set was obtained from a human donor with alopecia areata. Both conserved end residues are part of each CDR3. The D gene is left open where the match is weak.

TRBD1,TRBJ2-3,TRBV30,TGTGCCCTACAATACAGGGGCGGCACAGATACGCAGTATTTT,CALQYRGGTDTQYF
TRBD1,TRBJ1-6,TRBV18,TGTGCCAGCTCACCAAAGAGGACAGGGTTCAATTCACCCCTCCACTTT,CASSPKRTGFNSPLHF
NA,TRBJ2-7,TRBV6-1,TGTGCCAGCAGTGTCTCGGGATCAAGCTCCTACGAGCAGTACTTC,CASSVSGSSSYEQYF
NA,TRBJ1-5,TRBV7-2,TGTGCCAGCAGCCTCAAACAGGTCCCCCATCAGCCCCAGCATTTT,CASSLKQVPHQPQHF
NA,TRBJ2-2,TRBV11-2,TGTGCCAGCAGCTTTGGGTCCGGGGGAATCCTAAACACCGGGGAGCTGTTTTTT,CASSFGSGGILNTGELFF
NA,TRBJ1-2,TRBV6-5,TGTGCCAGCAGGGGAGAGAGTTATAACTATGGCTACACCTTC,CASRGESYNYGYTF
NA,TRBJ2-5,TRBV4-3,TGCGCCAGCAGCCAAGTCGGGGCACCAGAGACCCAGTACTTC,CASSQVGAPETQYF
NA,TRBJ2-5,TRBV19,TGTGCCACGGGACGGGAGACCCAGTACTTC,CATGRETQYF
TRBD1,TRBJ2-3,TRBV29-1,TGCAGCGCCATCGACAGGGTGACAGATACGCAGTATTTT,CSAIDRVTDTQYF
NA,TRBJ2-3,TRBV7-2,TGTGCCAGCAGCTCTCGGAGGGCAGACCTCACAGATACGCAGTATTTT,CASSSRRADLTDTQYF
NA,TRBJ1-1,TRBV29-1,TGCAGCGTGCGGATAGTGGGCGCATTGGCTTTCTTT,CSVRIVGALAFF
NA,TRBJ1-2,TRBV4-1,TGCGCCAGCAGCAAGTATACCCAGAACCGAAAGACCTATGGCTACACCTTC,CASSKYTQNRKTYGYTF
TRBD2,TRBJ2-1,TRBV9,TGTGCCAGCAGCAGGGGACTAGCGGGGGCCCTCAACAATGAGCAGTTCTTC,CASSRGLAGALNNEQFF
NA,TRBJ1-5,TRBV18,TGTGCCAGCTCACCAGGGCAGGGAGATCAGCCCCAGCATTTT,CASSPGQGDQPQHF